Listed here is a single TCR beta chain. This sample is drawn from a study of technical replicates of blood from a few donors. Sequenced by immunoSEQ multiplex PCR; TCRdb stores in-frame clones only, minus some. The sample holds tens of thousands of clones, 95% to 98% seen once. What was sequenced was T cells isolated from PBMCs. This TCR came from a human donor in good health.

CDR3: CSVGQGALDYEQYF. The CDR3 coding sequence is TGCAGCGTTGGACAGGGGGCGTTGGACTACGAGCAGTACTTC. The gene calls are TRBV29-1 and TRBJ2-7, with 10 bases fitting TRBD1. The germline V gene encodes CDR1 SQVTM and CDR2 ANQGSEA. This CDR3 has 14 residues. V dropped 4 bases and J dropped 3; count of bases not matched to a gene: 6.